This passage covers 14 T cell receptor beta chains from one sample sequenced in a study of blood T cell repertoires in COVID-19. This table comes from immunoSEQ multiplex PCR, and its TCRdb copy is limited to in-frame clones, with some not included. The repertoire includes 250,000 or so clones, roughly 80% of them detected once, and 7.5% to 10% sits in the top ten. Sequencing was carried out using peripheral blood. The receptors derive from a man older than 75 with acute or convalescent COVID-19.

The chain recombines TRBV2 with TRBJ2-5, with TRBD1 identical over 8 bases. This CDR3 region has 15 residues. Germline V gene lookup returns CDR1 SNHLY and CDR2 FYNNEI. The V gene end was trimmed by 6 bases and the J gene end by 5 bases; junction bases not matched to a gene: 11. CDR3 loop: CASSVDRGPTETQYF. CDR3 bases: TGTGCCAGCAGCGTTGACAGGGGCCCTACGGAGACCCAGTACTTC.

The CDR3 sequence: CASRGHTSGANVLTF. In DNA form, the CDR3 reads TGTGCCAGTAGGGGACATACCTCTGGGGCCAACGTCCTGACTTTC. The rearrangement links TRBV19 to TRBJ2-6; D possibly corresponds to TRBD1 (6 bases). The length of the CDR3 is 15 residues. CDR1 is LNHDA and CDR2 is SQIVND in the germline V gene (reference sequence). V was cut by 6 bases and J by 0 bases, with 9 bases left in between.

The chain has TRBV30 and TRBJ1-1; a possible D gene is TRBD1 (5 bases). Germline assignment: CDR1 GTSNPN and CDR2 SVGIG (reference sequence). Trimming removed 4 bases at V and 5 bases at J, with 20 bases between. The CDR3 length is 15 residues. The DNA of the CDR3 is TGTGCCTGGACGGCAGGGAAATTTTGGGGAACTGAAGCTTTCTTT. Residues: CAWTAGKFWGTEAFF.

V usage is TRBV7-2 and J usage is TRBJ2-7; TRBD2 aligns across 7 bases. V gave up 5 bases and J gave up 3 bases; unmatched junction bases: 7. The V gene's germline CDR1 is SGHTA and CDR2 FQGNSA. This CDR3 has 14 residues. Here the CDR3 reads CASSPRGVLYEQYF. The CDR3 nucleotides read TGTGCCAGCAGCCCCCGGGGGGTTCTCTACGAGCAGTACTTC.

J is TRBJ2-7 and V is TRBV3-1 (or the pseudogene TRBV3-2); 10 bases match TRBD1. J was trimmed by 6 bases and V by 4 bases; bases with no gene match: 6. Germline loops: CDR1 LGHDT, CDR2 YNNKEL (reference sequence). The CDR3 loop spans 14 amino acids. CDR3 sequence reads: CASSLRDRGREQYF. As DNA, the CDR3 is TGTGCCAGCAGCCTCCGGGACAGGGGCCGCGAGCAGTACTTC.

A few counts support this clone. J is TRBJ1-5 and V is TRBV5-6, with D maybe TRBD1 (5 bases). Trimming removed 3 bases at V and 3 bases at J, with 16 bases between. Germline V gives CDR1 SGHDT, CDR2 YYEEEE. The CDR3 loop spans 16 amino acids. The CDR3 nucleotides are TGTGCCAGCAGCTCCAACGGGGGGAGTATCAATCAGCCCCAGCATTTT. As protein: CASSSNGGSINQPQHF.

The CDR3 DNA sequence: TGTGCCAGCAGCGCCCGCTCCGGGACTAGCGGGAGGGTTGATGAGCAGTTCTTC. This gives the protein CASSARSGTSGRVDEQFF. This chain joins TRBV13 and TRBJ2-1; 16 positions match TRBD2. CDR3 length: 18 amino acids. The germline CDR1 and CDR2 sequences are PRHDT and FYEKMQ (reference sequence). J gave up 8 bases and V 5 bases, and 12 bases lay outside the gene matches. The whole variable domain, remainder taken from reference TRBV13 and TRBJ2-1, is AAGVIQSPRHLIKEKRETATLKCYPIPRHDTVYWYQQGPGQDPQFLISFYEKMQSDKGSIPDRFSAQQFSDYHSELNMSSLELGDSALYFCASSARSGTSGRVDEQFFGPGTRLTVL.

This chain connects TRBV28 to TRBJ1-6; weak D call: TRBD1 (6 bases). The CDR3 is 16 residues long. Trimming took off 6 bases at V and 3 bases at J, with 15 bases between the two ends. CDR1 MDHEN and CDR2 SYDVKM come from the germline V gene. CDR3 in amino acids: CASSPVTGVYNSPLHF. Here the CDR3 DNA reads TGTGCCAGCAGCCCGGTGACAGGTGTCTATAATTCACCCCTCCACTTT.

V is TRBV5-1 and J is TRBJ2-7, with 11 positions matching TRBD1. The CDR3 is 15 residues long. Trimming took 0 bases from V and 6 from J; bases not matched to a gene: 5. Per the germline V gene, CDR1 is SGHRS and CDR2 is YFSETQ. The DNA for the CDR3 is TGCGCCAGCAGCTTGGGACCGGGACAGGGGGTCGAGCAGTACTTC. Encoded protein: CASSLGPGQGVEQYF. The full variable domain, rest sourced from reference TRBV5-1 and TRBJ2-7, is KAGVTQTPRYLIKTRGQQVTLSCSPISGHRSVSWYQQTPGQGLQFLFEYFSETQRNKGNFPGRFSGRQFSNSRSEMNVSTLELGDSALYLCASSLGPGQGVEQYFGPGTRLTVT.

The chain carries TRBV6-5 and TRBJ2-4; TRBD1 agrees at 8 bases. The V gene end was trimmed by 3 bases and the J gene end by 9 bases; junction bases not matched to a gene: 13. The germline V gene encodes CDR1 MNHEY and CDR2 SVGAGI. The CDR3 spans 16 residues. CDR3 residues: CASSYSPYRGEAIQYF. For the CDR3, the DNA is TGTGCCAGCAGTTATTCACCCTACAGGGGGGAGGCCATTCAGTACTTC.

The chain links TRBV7-9 to TRBJ1-4, with D tentatively TRBD1 (5 bases). V was pared by 3 bases and J by 3 bases, with 8 bases between. There are 14 residues in the CDR3. Germline values: CDR1 SEHNR, CDR2 FQNEAQ (reference sequence). The CDR3 protein is CASSFSGANEKLFF. CDR3 coding DNA: TGTGCCAGCAGCTTTTCGGGGGCTAATGAAAAACTGTTTTTT.

The chain carries TRBV9 and TRBJ2-2, with TRBD1 identical over 10 bases. This CDR3 has 16 amino acids. Germline loops: CDR1 SGDLS, CDR2 YYNGEE. The trim removed 4 bases at V and 1 base at J, leaving 4 bases unmatched. CDR3 DNA sequence: TGTGCCAGCAGCCCCCGGGACAGGGGGAACACCGGGGAGCTGTTTTTT. Protein product: CASSPRDRGNTGELFF.

The chain recombines TRBV25-1 with TRBJ1-3; 9 nucleotides align to TRBD1. The CDR3 runs to 14 residues. V gave up 6 bases and J gave up 4 bases; unmatched junction bases: 4. Germline V gives CDR1 MGHDK, CDR2 SYGVNS. The CDR3 protein is CASRDRGSGNTIYF. The CDR3 DNA is TGTGCCAGCAGAGACAGGGGGTCCGGAAACACCATATATTTT.

The V call is TRBV6-5, the J call TRBJ1-1, with D perhaps matching TRBD1 (5 bases). V was shortened by 7 bases and J by 5 bases, with 17 bases between the two germline ends. The CDR3 has 14 amino acids. CDR1 is MNHEY and CDR2 is SVGAGI in the germline V gene. CDR3 DNA: TGTGCCAGCAACACTCCTCAGGGATTGACTGAAGCTTTCTTT. It codes for CASNTPQGLTEAFF.